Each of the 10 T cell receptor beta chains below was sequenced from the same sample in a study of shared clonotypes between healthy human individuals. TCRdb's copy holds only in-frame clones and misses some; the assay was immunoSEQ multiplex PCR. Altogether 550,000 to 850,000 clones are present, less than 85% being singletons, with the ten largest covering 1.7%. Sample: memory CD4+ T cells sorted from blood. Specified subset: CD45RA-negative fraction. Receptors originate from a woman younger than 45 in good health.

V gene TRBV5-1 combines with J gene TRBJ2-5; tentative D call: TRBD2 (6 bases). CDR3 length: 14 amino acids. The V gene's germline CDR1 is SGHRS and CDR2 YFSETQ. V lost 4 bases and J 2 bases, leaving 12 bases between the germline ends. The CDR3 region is CASSPGAGQETQYF. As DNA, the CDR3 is TGCGCCAGCAGCCCTGGGGCGGGGCAAGAGACCCAGTACTTC.

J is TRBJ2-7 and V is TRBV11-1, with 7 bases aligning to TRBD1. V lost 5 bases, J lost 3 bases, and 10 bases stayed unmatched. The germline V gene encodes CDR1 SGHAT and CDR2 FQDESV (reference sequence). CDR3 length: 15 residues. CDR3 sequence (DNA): TGTGCCAGCAGCGCTACAGGGGTGGGAAACTACGAGCAGTACTTC. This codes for CASSATGVGNYEQYF.

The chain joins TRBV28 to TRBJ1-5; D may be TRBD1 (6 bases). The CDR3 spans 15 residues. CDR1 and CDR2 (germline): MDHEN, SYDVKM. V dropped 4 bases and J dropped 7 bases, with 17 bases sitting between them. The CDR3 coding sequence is TGTGCCAGCAGTTATTTTCAGGGGCTAAGCCAGCCCCAGCATTTT. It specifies CASSYFQGLSQPQHF. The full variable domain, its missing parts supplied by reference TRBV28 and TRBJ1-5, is DVKVTQSSRYLVKRTGEKVFLECVQDMDHENMFWYRQDPGLGLRLIYFSYDVKMKEKGDIPEGYSVSREKKERFSLILESASTNQTSMYLCASSYFQGLSQPQHFGDGTRLSIL.

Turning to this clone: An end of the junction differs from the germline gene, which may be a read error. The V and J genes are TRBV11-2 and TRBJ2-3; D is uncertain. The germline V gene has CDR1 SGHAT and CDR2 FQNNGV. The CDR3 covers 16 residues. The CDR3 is CASSLVEAIQPDTQYF. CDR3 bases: TGTGCCAGCAGCTTAGTAGAGGCCATTCAACCAGACACGCAGTATTTT.

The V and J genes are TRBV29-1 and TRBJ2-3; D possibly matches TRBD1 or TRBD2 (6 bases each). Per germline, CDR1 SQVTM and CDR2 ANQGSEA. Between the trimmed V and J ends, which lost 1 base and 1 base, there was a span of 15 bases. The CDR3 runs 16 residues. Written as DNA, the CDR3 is TGCAGCGTTGAAGCGTTGGCGGGACACCGCACAGATACGCAGTATTTT. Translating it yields CSVEALAGHRTDTQYF.

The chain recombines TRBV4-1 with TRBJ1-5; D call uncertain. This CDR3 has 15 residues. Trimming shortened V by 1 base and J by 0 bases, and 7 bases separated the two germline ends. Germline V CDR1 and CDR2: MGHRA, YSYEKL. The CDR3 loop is CASSQGADSNQPQHF. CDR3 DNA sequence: TGCGCCAGCAGCCAAGGAGCTGATAGCAATCAGCCCCAGCATTTT.

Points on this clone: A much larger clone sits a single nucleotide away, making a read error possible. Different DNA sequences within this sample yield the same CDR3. The CDR3 region is CASSSQRDTEAFF. In DNA form, the CDR3 reads TGTGCCAGCAGCTCACAGAGAGACACTGAAGCTTTCTTT. V is TRBV7-8 and J is TRBJ1-1; D uncertain. Germline values: CDR1 SGHVS, CDR2 FQNEAQ. The CDR3 covers 13 residues. Trimming removed 4 bases from V and 3 bases from J, with 9 bases in between.

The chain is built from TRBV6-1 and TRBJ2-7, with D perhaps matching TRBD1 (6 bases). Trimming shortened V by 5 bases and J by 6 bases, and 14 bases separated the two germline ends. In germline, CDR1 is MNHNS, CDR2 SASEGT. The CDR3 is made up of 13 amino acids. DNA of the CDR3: TGTGCCAGCAGTAGTACAGGGATAGGCGAGCAGTACTTC. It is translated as CASSSTGIGEQYF.

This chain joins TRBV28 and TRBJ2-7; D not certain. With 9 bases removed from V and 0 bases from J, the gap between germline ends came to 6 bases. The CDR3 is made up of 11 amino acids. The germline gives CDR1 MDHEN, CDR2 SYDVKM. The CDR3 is CASGFSYEQYF. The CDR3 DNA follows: TGTGCCAGTGGGTTCTCCTACGAGCAGTACTTC.

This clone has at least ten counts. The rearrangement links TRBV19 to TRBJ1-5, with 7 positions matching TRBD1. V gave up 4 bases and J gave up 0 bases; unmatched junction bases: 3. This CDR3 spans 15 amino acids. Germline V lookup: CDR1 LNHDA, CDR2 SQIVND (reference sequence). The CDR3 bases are TGTGCCAGTAGTAGACAGGGATTTAGCAATCAGCCCCAGCATTTT. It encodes CASSRQGFSNQPQHF. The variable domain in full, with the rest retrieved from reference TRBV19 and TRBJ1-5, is DGGITQSPKYLFRKEGQNVTLSCEQNLNHDAMYWYRQDPGQGLRLIYYSQIVNDFQKGDIAEGYSVSREKKESFPLTVTSAQKNPTAFYLCASSRQGFSNQPQHFGDGTRLSIL.